One and the same sample provided the 29 T cell receptor beta chains below, sequenced in a study of chemoradiotherapy in HPV16-positive cancers (dated by TCRdb to between 2021 and 2024). The library was obtained by the immunoSEQ multiplex PCR assay. TCRdb provides this immuneACCESS table in a form limited to in-frame rearrangements. Some clones are lacking; in checked studies, under half of them reflect an unresolved V gene, and why the rest are absent is not known. This sample lists fewer than 25,000 clones; around 90% were detected once. The top ten clones comprise about 5% of the sample. The material sequenced was blood, taken from a patient who underwent chemoradiotherapy. The source is a human donor with HPV-associated anogenital cancer.

The rearrangement links TRBV5-6 to TRBJ2-1, with 15 bases that match TRBD2. Per germline, CDR1 SGHDT and CDR2 YYEEEE. This CDR3 is built from 17 residues. Germline trimming cut 5 bases from V and 7 bases from J; bases unmatched to any gene: 10. This CDR3 is CASSLPGLAGGRNEQFF. The CDR3 DNA reads as TGTGCCAGCAGTTTACCGGGACTAGCGGGGGGAAGAAATGAGCAGTTCTTC.

The chain recombines TRBV7-9 with TRBJ1-6; D unclear. The germline V gene has CDR1 SEHNR and CDR2 FQNEAQ (reference sequence). The CDR3 extends over 14 amino acids. Trimming pared 6 bases from V and 4 bases from J, leaving 10 bases between. The CDR3 DNA follows: TGTGCCAGCAGGGGAGAATTATATAATTCACCCCTCCACTTT. Its protein is CASRGELYNSPLHF.

The chain has TRBV6-5 and TRBJ2-7, with D maybe TRBD2 (5 bases). V dropped 6 bases and J dropped 3 bases, with 12 bases sitting between them. CDR1 and CDR2 from the germline V gene are MNHEY and SVGAGI. The CDR3 loop spans 13 amino acids. The chain's CDR3 is CASRMDGNYEQYF. The CDR3 coding sequence is TGTGCCAGCAGGATGGACGGGAACTACGAGCAGTACTTC.

The J gene is TRBJ1-1, the V gene TRBV5-1; the D gene is possibly TRBD1 (5 bases). Germline V gene lookup returns CDR1 SGHRS and CDR2 YFSETQ. This CDR3 region has 15 residues. V lost 2 bases and J 5 bases, leaving 16 bases between the germline ends. CDR3 sequence: CASSLYGGEGTEAFF. The CDR3 nucleotides read TGCGCCAGCAGCTTATATGGGGGGGAGGGGACTGAAGCTTTCTTT.

The chain joins TRBV6-5 to TRBJ1-4; tentatively, D is TRBD1 (5 bases). With 2 bases removed from V and 8 bases from J, the gap between germline ends came to 12 bases. CDR1 and CDR2 (germline): MNHEY, SVGAGI. The CDR3 extends over 14 amino acids. The CDR3 here is CASSYQGGGEKLFF. The CDR3 region has the DNA TGTGCCAGCAGTTACCAGGGAGGTGGAGAAAAACTGTTTTTT.

The V call is TRBV19, the J call TRBJ1-2; D is perhaps TRBD1 (6 bases). Trimming cost V 4 bases and J 0 bases, with 18 bases left between them. From germline, CDR1 is LNHDA and CDR2 SQIVND (reference sequence). This CDR3 region has 17 residues. The CDR3 loop reads CASSTASIQGSNYGYTF. DNA for the CDR3: TGTGCCAGTAGTACCGCCTCGATACAGGGTTCTAACTATGGCTACACCTTC.

As DNA, the CDR3 is TGCGCCAGCAGCGAAAAGACAGGGAATAATTCACCCCTCCACTTT. Protein: CASSEKTGNNSPLHF. The chain links TRBV5-1 to TRBJ1-6, with 7 positions matching TRBD1. Germline CDR1 is SGHRS and CDR2 is YFSETQ. The CDR3 length is 15 residues. V shed 4 bases, J shed 5 bases, and the junction held 6 bases outside the gene matches.

This clone showed up just once. V gene TRBV15 combines with J gene TRBJ2-5; the match to TRBD2 covers 7 bases. Trimming removed 0 bases from V and 4 bases from J; junction bases left unmatched: 8. Germline assignment: CDR1 LNHNV and CDR2 YYDKDF (reference sequence). CDR3 length: 16 amino acids. Here the CDR3 DNA reads TGTGCCACCAGCAGAGATATAACCGGCGGGGGAGAGACCCAGTACTTC. Translating it yields CATSRDITGGGETQYF.

The V call is TRBV6-5, the J call TRBJ1-1, with 7 bases lining up with TRBD1. The CDR3 is made up of 15 amino acids. Looked up from germline, CDR1 is MNHEY and CDR2 is SVGAGI. Germline trimming cut 6 bases from V and 0 bases from J; bases unmatched to any gene: 7. The CDR3 sequence is CASSSRGGMNTEAFF. The CDR3 nucleotides read TGTGCCAGCAGCTCCAGGGGGGGTATGAACACTGAAGCTTTCTTT.

The CDR3 sequence: CASSWRESTNEKLFF. The CDR3 region has the DNA TGCGCCAGCAGCTGGCGGGAAAGTACTAATGAAAAACTGTTTTTT. The chain combines TRBV5-1 with TRBJ1-4; D remains ambiguous. Deletions cut 3 bases from V and 2 bases from J, with 11 bases between. The CDR3 has 15 amino acids. Germline CDR1 SGHRS, CDR2 YFSETQ.

The chain links TRBV19 to TRBJ2-2; TRBD1 matches 11 bases. Germline CDR1 reads LNHDA; CDR2 reads SQIVND (reference sequence). The V segment lost 5 bases and the J segment 6 bases; nucleotides outside the gene matches: 8. The CDR3 contains 16 residues. The CDR3: CASSARTGGDPGELFF. CDR3 nucleotide sequence: TGTGCCAGTAGTGCTAGGACAGGGGGCGATCCCGGGGAGCTGTTTTTT.

This rearrangement joins TRBV7-8 to TRBJ2-7; TRBD1 aligns across 9 bases. The germline gives CDR1 SGHVS, CDR2 FQNEAQ. There are 14 residues in the CDR3. The J segment lost 3 bases and the V segment lost 1 base, leaving 1 base of the junction unmatched. CDR3 loop: CASSLGQGDYEQYV. CDR3 sequence (DNA): TGTGCCAGCAGCTTAGGACAGGGGGACTACGAGCAGTACGTC.

The J gene is TRBJ2-2, the V gene TRBV27; the D gene is possibly TRBD1 (5 bases). The V and J ends lost 5 bases and 0 bases respectively, with 13 bases between them. Germline V gene data show CDR1 as MNHEY and CDR2 as SMNVEV (reference sequence). This CDR3 has 16 amino acids. CDR3 amino acids: CASSPRQGTNTGELFF. DNA of the CDR3: TGTGCCAGCAGTCCTAGGCAGGGTACGAACACCGGGGAGCTGTTTTTT.

The chain has TRBV14 and TRBJ1-4; D uncertain. The CDR3 runs to 15 residues. V lost 0 bases and J 8 bases, leaving 13 bases between the germline ends. Per the germline V gene, CDR1 is SGHDN and CDR2 is FVKESK. CDR3: CASSQDSGMGEKLFF. The DNA for the CDR3 is TGTGCCAGCAGCCAAGATTCCGGGATGGGGGAAAAACTGTTTTTT.

The chain recombines TRBV2 with TRBJ1-2; weak D call: TRBD1 (6 bases). Between the trimmed V and J ends, which lost 5 bases and 5 bases, there was a span of 15 bases. CDR3 length equals 14 residues. Germline CDR1 reads SNHLY; CDR2 reads FYNNEI. The chain's CDR3 is CASSTGKGMYGYTF. The CDR3 DNA reads TGTGCCAGCAGTACAGGGAAAGGAATGTATGGCTACACCTTC. The full variable domain, rest sourced from reference TRBV2 and TRBJ1-2, is EPEVTQTPSHQVTQMGQEVILRCVPISNHLYFYWYRQILGQKVEFLVSFYNNEISEKSEIFDDQFSVERPDGSNFTLKIRSTKLEDSAMYFCASSTGKGMYGYTFGSGTRLTVV.

This chain joins TRBV20-1 and TRBJ2-7; no reliable D call. The CDR3 sequence is 11 residues long. Germline CDR1 DFQATT, CDR2 SNEGSKA (reference sequence). Trimming left V 5 bases short and J 11 bases short, with 16 bases between. The CDR3 coding sequence is TGCAGTGCTCGGACCGGTTCGTTGGAGTACGTC. Translating gives CSARTGSLEYV.

The rearrangement links TRBV9 to TRBJ2-7, with D perhaps matching TRBD2 (6 bases). This CDR3 has 14 residues. The germline gives CDR1 SGDLS, CDR2 YYNGEE. V lost 7 bases and J lost 2, with 16 bases in between. The chain's CDR3 is CASEQGTPTYEQYV. The CDR3 nucleotides are TGTGCCAGCGAGCAAGGGACTCCCACCTACGAGCAGTACGTC.

This clone appeared a few times. V and J are TRBV2 and TRBJ2-7, with D hard to call. With 3 bases removed from V and 3 bases from J, the gap between germline ends came to 9 bases. Germline lookup yields CDR1 SNHLY and CDR2 FYNNEI. This CDR3 is built from 13 residues. In nucleotides, the CDR3 is TGTGCCAGCAGTGATCCGGGCAGCTACGAGCAGTACTTC. Translated, it gives CASSDPGSYEQYF.

The CDR3 DNA sequence: TGCGCCAGCAGCTTGGCGGGCAGGAGCGGCAATGAGCAGTTCTTC. The encoded protein is CASSLAGRSGNEQFF. The J gene is TRBJ2-1, the V gene TRBV5-1, with D perhaps TRBD2 (5 bases). Germline CDR1 and CDR2: SGHRS and YFSETQ. This CDR3 is 15 amino acids long. V dropped 0 bases and J dropped 6 bases, with 13 bases sitting between them.

J is TRBJ1-1 and V is TRBV19; D gene unclear. The germline V gene has CDR1 LNHDA and CDR2 SQIVND (reference sequence). V gave up 7 bases and J gave up 5 bases, with 17 bases separating them. The CDR3 has 14 residues. CDR3 residues: CASIFTGRWTEAFF. The CDR3 nucleotides read TGTGCCAGTATTTTCACGGGAAGGTGGACTGAAGCTTTCTTT.

The CDR3 loop reads CAWSTGTGQETQYF. CDR3 bases: TGTGCCTGGAGTACAGGGACAGGTCAAGAGACCCAGTACTTC. V gene TRBV30 combines with J gene TRBJ2-5; 8 bases are a match to TRBD1. The CDR3 has 14 residues. V dropped 2 bases and J dropped 2; count of bases not matched to a gene: 4. In germline, CDR1 is GTSNPN, CDR2 SVGIG (reference sequence).

The V and J genes are TRBV27 and TRBJ2-3, with D possibly TRBD1 on 8 matching bases. The CDR3 is 16 residues long. CDR1 MNHEY and CDR2 SMNVEV come from the germline V gene (reference sequence). Trimming left V 5 bases short and J 3 bases short, with 18 bases between. The CDR3 sequence is CASSPRTGRVTDTQYF. CDR3 in DNA: TGTGCCAGCAGTCCTCGGACAGGGAGGGTAACAGATACGCAGTATTTT.

This clone was observed a single time. The chain uses TRBV2 and TRBJ2-5, with D perhaps matching TRBD1 (6 bases). The CDR3 consists of 14 residues. CDR1 and CDR2 (germline): SNHLY, FYNNEI. V shed 5 bases and J shed 5 bases, with 15 bases lying between them. DNA for the CDR3: TGTGCCAGCAGTTTACAGGGTGCCGGGGAGACCCAGTACTTC. It yields the protein CASSLQGAGETQYF.

This chain connects TRBV6-1 to TRBJ1-5, with 7 positions matching TRBD1. The CDR3 totals 17 residues. Germline assignment: CDR1 MNHNS and CDR2 SASEGT. V trimming: 2 bases; J trimming: 0 bases; junction bases outside the gene matches: 7. The CDR3: CASSERLTGTSNQPQHF. The DNA for the CDR3 is TGTGCCAGCAGTGAACGTTTGACAGGGACTAGCAATCAGCCCCAGCATTTT.

This chain uses TRBV11-3 with TRBJ2-1, with 9 bases identical to TRBD2. The germline CDR1 and CDR2 sequences are SGHNT and YENEEA. The V and J ends lost 4 bases and 5 bases, in that order; junction bases with no gene match: 9. This CDR3 contains 16 residues. CDR3 sequence reads: CASSSSRAGGHNEQFF. The CDR3 bases are TGTGCCAGCAGCTCCTCCCGAGCGGGGGGACACAATGAGCAGTTCTTC.

The chain links TRBV20-1 to TRBJ2-5; D unclear. There are 11 residues in the CDR3. Germline V gives CDR1 DFQATT, CDR2 SNEGSKA (reference sequence). V dropped 6 bases and J dropped 3 bases, with 8 bases sitting between them. DNA of the CDR3: TGCAGTGCCGGCCCTGAAGAGACCCAGTACTTC. It codes for CSAGPEETQYF.

This chain's CDR3 is CASKREGWIFRDEQFF. CDR3 nucleotide sequence: TGCGCCAGCAAGCGCGAGGGGTGGATCTTCAGGGATGAGCAGTTCTTC. The chain uses TRBV10-1 and TRBJ2-1; D may correspond to TRBD1 or TRBD2 (5 bases each). CDR3 length: 16 amino acids. With 7 bases removed from V and 8 bases from J, the gap between germline ends came to 24 bases. CDR1 WNHNN and CDR2 SYGVQD come from the germline V gene (reference sequence).

This clone was detected once. The chain joins TRBV7-9 to TRBJ1-4; 9 bases are shared with TRBD1. Trimming removed 5 bases from V and 2 bases from J; junction bases left unmatched: 3. CDR1 SEHNR and CDR2 FQNEAQ come from the germline V gene (reference sequence). The CDR3 spans 15 residues. CDR3 in DNA: TGTGCCAGCAGCACCGGGACAGGGACTAATGAAAAACTGTTTTTT. Protein product: CASSTGTGTNEKLFF. The whole variable domain, remainder taken from reference TRBV7-9 and TRBJ1-4, is DTGVSQNPRHKITKRGQNVTFRCDPISEHNRLYWYRQTLGQGPEFLTYFQNEAQLEKSRLLSDRFSAERPKGSFSTLEIQRTEQGDSAMYLCASSTGTGTNEKLFFGSGTQLSVL.

The J gene is TRBJ1-1, the V gene TRBV6-5; TRBD1 matches 7 bases. The trim removed 2 bases at V and 11 bases at J, leaving 8 bases unmatched. The CDR3 has 13 residues. CDR1 and CDR2 from the germline V gene are MNHEY and SVGAGI. CDR3 in DNA: TGTGCCAGCAGTTACAGGCTCACAGGGGTCGCTTTCTTT. Its protein product is CASSYRLTGVAFF.